This T cell receptor (beta chain) emerged from a study of blood T cell repertoires in COVID-19. Looking at the study overall: Whether acute or convalescent, the COVID-19 samples came from the United States, Italy and Spain. Sources were T cells, B-cell-depleted T cells, or PBMCs; the material itself was cDNA or gDNA.

Authors' data handling: Amplification of reference gene primers was used by the study to estimate nucleated cell counts. Method: immunoSEQ multiplex PCR; TCRdb's copy keeps in-frame clones and lacks some. The D gene and trimming were derived from the DNA, and the V and J assignments and clone size from that table. The sample records around 260,000 clones, about 89% being singletons. This clonotype was sampled from a man aged 35 to 55 who had recovered from COVID-19. The sequenced sample was peripheral blood.

In DNA form, the CDR3 reads TGTGCCAGACTTATAGCGGGGATCCCCTCCTACAATGAGCAGTTCTTC. Its translation is CARLIAGIPSYNEQFF. This chain joins TRBV19 and TRBJ2-1, with 8 bases aligning to TRBD2. The CDR3 runs to 16 residues. Per the germline V gene, CDR1 is LNHDA and CDR2 is SQIVND (reference sequence). V lost 9 bases to trimming and J lost 0 bases; unmatched junction nucleotides: 10.